Described below is a single TCR beta chain sequence and its context. The antigen remains unidentified. The data stem from a study of blood T cells in healthy people across ages. Findings and caveats of the study: Naive CD4+ cells and diversity were both higher in long-lived donors than in aged donors. Strong correlation existed between TCR beta diversity and naive T cell percentage. Older age coincided with a roughly linear decline in TCR beta diversity per million T cells.

Together with a sample-barcoded 5' primer, a J-beta primer mix was included in a second PCR lasting about 7 to 11 cycles. MiXCR, run by TCRdb on the 5' RACE reads, gives a single entry per CDR3 protein. The table includes 1.5 million or so distinct CDR3 sequences, about 43% detected once. Extracted total RNA amounted to at least 5 micrograms for each sample. The V gene's germline CDR1 is DFQATT and CDR2 SNEGSKA (reference sequence). This CDR3 has 15 residues. The V end lost 4 bases, the J end lost 0 bases, and 13 bases lay between the germline ends. This sequence joins TRBV20-1 and TRBJ1-5; D not resolved. Sequenced input: blood. This receptor was obtained from a young woman in good health. The CDR3, as DNA: TGCAGTGCTACTAAAGCCCAGATTAGCAATCAGCCCCAGCATTTT. It specifies CSATKAQISNQPQHF.